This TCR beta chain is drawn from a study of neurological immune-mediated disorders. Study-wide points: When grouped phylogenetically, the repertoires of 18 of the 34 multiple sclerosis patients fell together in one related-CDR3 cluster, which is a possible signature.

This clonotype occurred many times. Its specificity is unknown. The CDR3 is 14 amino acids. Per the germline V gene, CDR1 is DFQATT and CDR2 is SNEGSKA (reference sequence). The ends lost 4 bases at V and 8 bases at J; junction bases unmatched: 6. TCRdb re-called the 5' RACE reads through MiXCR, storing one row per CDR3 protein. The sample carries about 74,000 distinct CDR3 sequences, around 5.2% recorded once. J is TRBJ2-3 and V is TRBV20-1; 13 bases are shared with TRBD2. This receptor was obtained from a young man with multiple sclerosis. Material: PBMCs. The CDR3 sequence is CSATGTSGVRTQYF. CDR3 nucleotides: TGCAGTGCTACCGGGACTAGCGGGGTCCGTACGCAGTATTTT.